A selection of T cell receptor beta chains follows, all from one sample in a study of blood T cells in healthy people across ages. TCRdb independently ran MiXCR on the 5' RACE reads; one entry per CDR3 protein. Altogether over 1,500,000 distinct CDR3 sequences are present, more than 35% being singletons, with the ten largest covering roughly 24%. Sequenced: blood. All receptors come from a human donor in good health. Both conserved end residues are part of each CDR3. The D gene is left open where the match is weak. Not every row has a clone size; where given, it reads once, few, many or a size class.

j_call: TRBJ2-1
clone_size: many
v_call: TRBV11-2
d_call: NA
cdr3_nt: TGTGCCAGCAGCTTAGGAATCGGACCGGAGCAGTTCTTC
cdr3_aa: CASSLGIGPEQFF

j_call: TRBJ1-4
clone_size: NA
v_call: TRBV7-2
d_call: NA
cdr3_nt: TGTGCCAGCAGCAATAACCGGGGGCCGGGTGAAAAACTGTTTTTT
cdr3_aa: CASSNNRGPGEKLFF

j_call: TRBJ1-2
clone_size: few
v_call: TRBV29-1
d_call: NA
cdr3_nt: TGCAGCGTTGGTCAGGGATTTGACTATGGCTACACCTTC
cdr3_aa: CSVGQGFDYGYTF

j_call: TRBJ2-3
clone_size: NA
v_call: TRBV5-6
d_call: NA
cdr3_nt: TGTGCCAGCAGCTTGGGCGGGCTTGGAGATACGCAGTATTTT
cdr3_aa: CASSLGGLGDTQYF

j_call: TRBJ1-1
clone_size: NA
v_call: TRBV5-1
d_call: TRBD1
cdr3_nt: TGCGCCAGCTTCTCCGGGACAGGCGATGGGAACACTGAAGCTTTCTTT
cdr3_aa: CASFSGTGDGNTEAFF

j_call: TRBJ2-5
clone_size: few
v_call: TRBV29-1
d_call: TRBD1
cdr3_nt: TGCAGCGCTGGATTGGGACAGGAGACCCAGTACTTC
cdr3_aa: CSAGLGQETQYF

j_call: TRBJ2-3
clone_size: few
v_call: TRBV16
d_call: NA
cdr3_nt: TGTGCCAGCAGCCAATCACAAGAATGGCCCGCAGATACGCAGTATTTT
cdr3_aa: CASSQSQEWPADTQYF

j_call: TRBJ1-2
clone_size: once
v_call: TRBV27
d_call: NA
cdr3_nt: TGTGCCAGCAGTTTTTCTCTGGCCAGGGGCGTGACTAACTATGGCTACACCTTC
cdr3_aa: CASSFSLARGVTNYGYTF

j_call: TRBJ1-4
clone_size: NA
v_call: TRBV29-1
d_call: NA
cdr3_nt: TGCAGCGTTGGACAGACTGAAAAACTGTTTTTT
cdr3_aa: CSVGQTEKLFF

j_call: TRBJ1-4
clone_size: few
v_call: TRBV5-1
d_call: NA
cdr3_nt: TGCGCCAGCAGCGAGAGAGGCGGAACTAATGAAAAACTGTTTTTT
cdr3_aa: CASSERGGTNEKLFF

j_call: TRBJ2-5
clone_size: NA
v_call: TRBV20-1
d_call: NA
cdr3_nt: TGCAGTGCTTCTCACTCCGGGACTGGCAACTTGTACTTC
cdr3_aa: CSASHSGTGNLYF

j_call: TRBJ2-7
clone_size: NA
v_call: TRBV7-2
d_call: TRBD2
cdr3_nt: TGTGCCAGCAGCAGGACCGGGACTACCACCTACGAGCAGTACTTC
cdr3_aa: CASSRTGTTTYEQYF

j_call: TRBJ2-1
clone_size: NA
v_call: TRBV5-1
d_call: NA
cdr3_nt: TGCGCCAGCAGCTTGGAAGTTTTTGCAGATTACAATGAGCAGTTCTTC
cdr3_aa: CASSLEVFADYNEQFF

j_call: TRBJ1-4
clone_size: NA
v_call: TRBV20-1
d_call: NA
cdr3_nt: TGCAGTGCGTCCCCGGGACGGTTAGCAACTAATGAAAAACTGTTTTTT
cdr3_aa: CSASPGRLATNEKLFF

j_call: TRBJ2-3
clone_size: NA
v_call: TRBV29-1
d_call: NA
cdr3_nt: TGCAGCGTTGAAGGCCAGATCGCGGATACGCAGTATTTT
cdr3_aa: CSVEGQIADTQYF

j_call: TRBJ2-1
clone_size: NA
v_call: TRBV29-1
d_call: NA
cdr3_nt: TGTAGCGTTGTCCCAATTGGTGATGAGCAGTTCTTC
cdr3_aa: CSVVPIGDEQFF

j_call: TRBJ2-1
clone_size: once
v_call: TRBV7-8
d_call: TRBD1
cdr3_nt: TGTGCCAGCAGCCGGACAGGGGACATAACATACGATGAGCCGTTCTTC
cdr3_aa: CASSRTGDITYDEPFF

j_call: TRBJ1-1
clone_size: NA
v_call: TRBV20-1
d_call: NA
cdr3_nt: TGCAGTGCTAGAGGGGGGGGTAGGACGGAGACTGAAGCTTTCTTT
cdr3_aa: CSARGGGRTETEAFF

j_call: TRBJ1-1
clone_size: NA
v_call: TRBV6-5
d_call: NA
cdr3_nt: TGTGCCAGCAGTTACTCTCCCGCCCGCGCTGAAGCTTTCTTT
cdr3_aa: CASSYSPARAEAFF

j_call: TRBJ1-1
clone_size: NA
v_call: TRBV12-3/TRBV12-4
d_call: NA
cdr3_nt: TGTGCCAGCAGTCCCCTAACGCCTGAAGCTTTCTTT
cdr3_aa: CASSPLTPEAFF

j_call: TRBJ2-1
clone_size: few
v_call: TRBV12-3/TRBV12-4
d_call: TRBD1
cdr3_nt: TGTGCCAGCAGTTCGGGACAGGGGAAAAGCTACAATGAGCAGTTCTTC
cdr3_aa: CASSSGQGKSYNEQFF

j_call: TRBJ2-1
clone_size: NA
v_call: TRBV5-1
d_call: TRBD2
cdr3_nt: TGCGCCAGCAGCTTGGGAGCGGGGGGGTTTTCAGATGAGCAGTTCTTC
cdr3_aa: CASSLGAGGFSDEQFF

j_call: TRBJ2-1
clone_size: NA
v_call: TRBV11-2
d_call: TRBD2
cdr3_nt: TGTGCCAGCAGCTTGAGGGCGGGGGGCGACAATGAGCAGTTCTTC
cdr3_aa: CASSLRAGGDNEQFF